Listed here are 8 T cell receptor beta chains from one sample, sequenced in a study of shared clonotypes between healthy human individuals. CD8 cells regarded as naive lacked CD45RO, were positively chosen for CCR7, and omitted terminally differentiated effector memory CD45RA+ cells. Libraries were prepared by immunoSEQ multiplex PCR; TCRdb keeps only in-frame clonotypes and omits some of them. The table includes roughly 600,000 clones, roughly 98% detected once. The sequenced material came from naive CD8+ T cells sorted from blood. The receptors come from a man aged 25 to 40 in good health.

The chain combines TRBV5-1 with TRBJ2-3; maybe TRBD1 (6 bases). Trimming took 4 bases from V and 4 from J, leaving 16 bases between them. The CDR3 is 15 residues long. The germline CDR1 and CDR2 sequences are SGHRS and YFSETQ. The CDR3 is CASSAGVTAADTQYF. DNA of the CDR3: TGCGCCAGCAGCGCAGGGGTGACAGCGGCAGATACGCAGTATTTT.

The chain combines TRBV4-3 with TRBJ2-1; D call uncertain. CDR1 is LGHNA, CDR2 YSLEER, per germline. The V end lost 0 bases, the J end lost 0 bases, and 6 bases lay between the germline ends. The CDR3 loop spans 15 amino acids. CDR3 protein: CASSQDKYSYNEQFF. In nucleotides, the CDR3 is TGCGCCAGCAGCCAAGATAAATACTCCTACAATGAGCAGTTCTTC.

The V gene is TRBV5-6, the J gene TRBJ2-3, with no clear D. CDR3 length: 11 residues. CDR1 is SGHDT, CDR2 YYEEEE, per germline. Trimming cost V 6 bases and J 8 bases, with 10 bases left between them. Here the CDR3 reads CASKGMGTQYF. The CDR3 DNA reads TGTGCCAGCAAGGGCATGGGTACGCAGTATTTT.

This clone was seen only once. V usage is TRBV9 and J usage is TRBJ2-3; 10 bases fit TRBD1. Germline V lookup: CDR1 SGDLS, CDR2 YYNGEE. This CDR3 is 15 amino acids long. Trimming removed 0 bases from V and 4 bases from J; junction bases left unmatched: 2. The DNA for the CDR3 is TGTGCCAGCAGCGTAGAAGGACAGGGGGCAGATACGCAGTATTTT. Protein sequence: CASSVEGQGADTQYF.

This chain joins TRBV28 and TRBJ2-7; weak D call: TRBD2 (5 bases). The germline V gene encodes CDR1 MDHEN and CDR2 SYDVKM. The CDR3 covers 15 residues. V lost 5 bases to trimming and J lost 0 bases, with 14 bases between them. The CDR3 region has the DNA TGTGCCAGCAGTCAACTAGAGTTTGGCTCCTACGAGCAGTACTTC. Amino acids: CASSQLEFGSYEQYF.

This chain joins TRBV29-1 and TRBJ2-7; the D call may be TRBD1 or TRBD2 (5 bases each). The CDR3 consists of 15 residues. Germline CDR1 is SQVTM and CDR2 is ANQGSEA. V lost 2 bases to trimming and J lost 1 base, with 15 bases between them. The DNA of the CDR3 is TGCAGCGTTGAATCACTCGGGACCGAATCCTACGAGCAGTACTTC. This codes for CSVESLGTESYEQYF.

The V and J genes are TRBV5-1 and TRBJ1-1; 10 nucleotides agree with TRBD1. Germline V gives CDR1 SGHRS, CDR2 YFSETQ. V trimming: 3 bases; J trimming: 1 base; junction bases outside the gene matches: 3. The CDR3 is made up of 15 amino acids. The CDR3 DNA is TGCGCCAGCAGCTATCGGACAGGGGGGAACACTGAAGCTTTCTTT. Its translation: CASSYRTGGNTEAFF. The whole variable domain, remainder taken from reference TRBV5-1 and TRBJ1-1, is KAGVTQTPRYLIKTRGQQVTLSCSPISGHRSVSWYQQTPGQGLQFLFEYFSETQRNKGNFPGRFSGRQFSNSRSEMNVSTLELGDSALYLCASSYRTGGNTEAFFGQGTRLTVV.

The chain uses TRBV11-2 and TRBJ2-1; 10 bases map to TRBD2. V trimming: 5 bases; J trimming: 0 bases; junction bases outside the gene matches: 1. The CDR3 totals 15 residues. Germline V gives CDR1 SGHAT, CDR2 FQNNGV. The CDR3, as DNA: TGTGCCAGCAGCGGACTAGCGGACTCCTACAATGAGCAGTTCTTC. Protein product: CASSGLADSYNEQFF.